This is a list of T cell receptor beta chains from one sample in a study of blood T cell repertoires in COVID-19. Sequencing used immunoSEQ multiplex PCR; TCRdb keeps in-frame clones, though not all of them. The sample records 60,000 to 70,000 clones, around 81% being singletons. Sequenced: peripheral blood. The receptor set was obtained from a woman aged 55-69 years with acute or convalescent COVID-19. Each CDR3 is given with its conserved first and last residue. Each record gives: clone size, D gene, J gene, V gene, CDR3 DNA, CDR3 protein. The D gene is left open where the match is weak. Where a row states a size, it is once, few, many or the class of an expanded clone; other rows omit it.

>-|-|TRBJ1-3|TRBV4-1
TGCGCCAGCAGCCAAGTCGGGAATTCTGGAAACACCATATATTTT
CASSQVGNSGNTIYF
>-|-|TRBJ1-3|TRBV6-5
TGTGCCAGCAGTTACCAGGGGTTCACTGGAAACACCATATATTTT
CASSYQGFTGNTIYF
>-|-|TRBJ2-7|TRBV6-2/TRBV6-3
TGTGCCAGCAGTTACTACGGACAGAGCCCCTACGAGCAGTACTTC
CASSYYGQSPYEQYF
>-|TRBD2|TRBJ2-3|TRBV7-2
TGTGCCCGCAGCCACGGGGGGGGGCGCTCCCCAGATACGCAGTATTTT
CARSHGGGRSPDTQYF
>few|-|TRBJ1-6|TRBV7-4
TGTGCCAGCAGCTTAGTAGGGGGGGCTAAGGGACCCCTCCACTTT
CASSLVGGAKGPLHF
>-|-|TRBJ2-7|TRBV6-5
TGTGCCAGCAGCGCGGGGTCGTACGAGCAGTACTTC
CASSAGSYEQYF
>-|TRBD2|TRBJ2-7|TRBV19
TGTGCCAGTACCCCCGGGAGGGGTAGCTCCTACGAGCAGTACTTC
CASTPGRGSSYEQYF
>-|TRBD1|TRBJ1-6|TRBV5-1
TGCGCCAGCAGCTTGGAAGCCGGACAGGGGATCTATAATTCACCCCTCCACTTT
CASSLEAGQGIYNSPLHF
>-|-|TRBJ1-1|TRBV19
TGTGCCAGTAGTATGAGCGTGATGACTGAAGCTTTCTTT
CASSMSVMTEAFF
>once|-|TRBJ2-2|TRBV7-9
TGTGCCAGCAGCCTTCACAGGACCCCCGGGGAGCTGTTTTTT
CASSLHRTPGELFF
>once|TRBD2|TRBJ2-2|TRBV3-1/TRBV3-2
TGTGCCAGCAGTCTAGCGGGGGGGCCGGACACCGGGGAGCTGTTTTTT
CASSLAGGPDTGELFF
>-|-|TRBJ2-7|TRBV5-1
TGCGTCCCCCACCCTCGGGAGCAGTACTTC
CVPHPREQYF
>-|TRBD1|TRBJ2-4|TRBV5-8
TGTGCCAGCAGCTGGAGACAGGGAAACATTCAGTACTTC
CASSWRQGNIQYF
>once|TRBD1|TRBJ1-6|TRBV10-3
TGTGCCATCAGTGAGACGCCCGGGACAGGGACCCTAAATTCACCCCTCCACTTT
CAISETPGTGTLNSPLHF
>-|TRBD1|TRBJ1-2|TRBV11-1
TGTGCCAGCAGCAACAGGGGTTCCAACTATGGCTACACCTTC
CASSNRGSNYGYTF
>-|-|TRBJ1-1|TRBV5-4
TGTGCCAGCAGCTTGACCGGGAACACTGAAGCTTTCTTT
CASSLTGNTEAFF
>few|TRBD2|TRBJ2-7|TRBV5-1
TGCGCCAGCAGCTTGGCCGGGAGGGGGTATGAGCAGTACTTC
CASSLAGRGYEQYF
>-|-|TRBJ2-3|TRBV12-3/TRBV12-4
TGTGCCAGCAGTTTAGTCCGGGCGGGTACGCAGTATTTT
CASSLVRAGTQYF
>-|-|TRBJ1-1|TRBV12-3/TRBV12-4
TGTGCCAGCAGTCCCCGACAGGTAACTGAAGCTTTCTTT
CASSPRQVTEAFF
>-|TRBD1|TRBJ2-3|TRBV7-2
TGTGCCAGCAGCTACCGGGACAGCTACACAGATACGCAGTATTTT
CASSYRDSYTDTQYF
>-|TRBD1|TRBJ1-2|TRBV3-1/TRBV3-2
TGTGCCAGCAGCCAAGGGACAGGGACCCGGCGAGATGGCTACACCTTC
CASSQGTGTRRDGYTF
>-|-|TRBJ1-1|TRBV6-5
TGTGCCTATTCAGGGAACACTGAAGCTTTCTTT
CAYSGNTEAFF
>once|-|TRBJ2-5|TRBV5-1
TGCGCCAGCAGCTTAAGGGGTACCCAAGAGACCCAGTACTTC
CASSLRGTQETQYF
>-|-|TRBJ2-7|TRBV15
TGTGCCACCAGCAGAGATAGTACGGGCTACGAGCAGTACTTC
CATSRDSTGYEQYF
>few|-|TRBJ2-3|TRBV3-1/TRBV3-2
TGTGCCAGCAGCCAAGGGGCGGGGATGACAGATACGCAGTATTTT
CASSQGAGMTDTQYF
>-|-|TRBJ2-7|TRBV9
TGTGCCAGCAGCGTAGACGGGATGTCTGGGAAGCAGTACTTC
CASSVDGMSGKQYF
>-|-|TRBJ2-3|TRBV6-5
TGTGCCAGCAGTTTCGCAGGGGCCACAGATACGCAGTATTTT
CASSFAGATDTQYF
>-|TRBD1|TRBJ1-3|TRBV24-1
TGTGCCACCAGTGACTTCGGACAGGCCGGAAACACCATATATTTT
CATSDFGQAGNTIYF
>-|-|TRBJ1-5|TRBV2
TGTGCCAGCAGTGAAGGCAGGTATCAGCCCCAGCATTTT
CASSEGRYQPQHF
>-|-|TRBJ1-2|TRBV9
TGTGCCAGCAGCGTAGACGGGGGGCGAGTCAATGGCTACACCTTC
CASSVDGGRVNGYTF
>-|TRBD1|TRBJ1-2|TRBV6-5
TGTGCCAGCAGTTACCTGGGACAGGGTCGTAACTATGGCTACACCTTC
CASSYLGQGRNYGYTF
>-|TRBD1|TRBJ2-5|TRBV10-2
TGCGCCAGCAGTGGGTACAGGGGGCAAGAGACCCAGTACTTC
CASSGYRGQETQYF
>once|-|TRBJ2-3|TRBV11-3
TGTGCCAGCAGCTTAGGACGGGGGGCTGTCACAGATACGCAGTATTTT
CASSLGRGAVTDTQYF
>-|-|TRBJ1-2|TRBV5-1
TGCGCCAGCAGCTTCTCAGGGGATGCGGGCTACACCTTC
CASSFSGDAGYTF
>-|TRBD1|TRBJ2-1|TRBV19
TGTGCCAGTAGTGTACCGGGACAGGGGACTGGGAAGTTCTTC
CASSVPGQGTGKFF
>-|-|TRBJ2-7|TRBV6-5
TGTGCCAGCAGTTTCCGAGCCGAGCAGTACTTC
CASSFRAEQYF
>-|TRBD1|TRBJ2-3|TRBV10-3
TGTGCCATCAGCCAAAGGACAGGGTTAACAGATACGCAGTATTTT
CAISQRTGLTDTQYF
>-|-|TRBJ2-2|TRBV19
TGTGCCAGCAAATTCGAACCGTTGGGGGGGCCCGGGGAGCTGTTTTTT
CASKFEPLGGPGELFF
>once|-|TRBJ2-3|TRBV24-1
TGTGCCACCAGTGATATGCTAGTTCCAGATACGCAGTATTTT
CATSDMLVPDTQYF
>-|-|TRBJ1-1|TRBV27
TGTGCCAGCAAGAGGATGAACACTGAAGCTTTCTTT
CASKRMNTEAFF
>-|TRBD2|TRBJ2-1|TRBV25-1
TGTGCCAGCAGTTCCGGACTAGCGGGGTCGAGTTCAAGCGATGAGCAGTTCTTC
CASSSGLAGSSSSDEQFF
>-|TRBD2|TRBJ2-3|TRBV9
TGTGCCAGCAGCGTAGCCGCTAGCGGGGTTGGAGATACGCAGTATTTT
CASSVAASGVGDTQYF